The T cell receptor (beta chain) described here comes from a study of blood T cell repertoires in COVID-19. Method: immunoSEQ multiplex PCR; TCRdb's copy keeps in-frame clones and lacks some. The profile shows roughly 160,000 clones, 81% of them singletons. Trimming cost V 3 bases and J 2 bases, with 15 bases left between them. This CDR3 is built from 15 residues. Germline V CDR1 and CDR2: SGHRS, YFSETQ. The chain links TRBV5-1 to TRBJ2-7; D is perhaps TRBD2 (6 bases). This TCR derives from a woman in her forties with acute COVID-19. The sample comprised PBMCs or T cells enriched from blood (not recorded which). The CDR3 DNA is TGCGCCAGCAGCTCGGGACTGGTCCCTCCCTACGAGCAGTACTTC. Its protein is CASSSGLVPPYEQYF. The variable domain in full, completed from reference TRBV5-1 and TRBJ2-7, reads KAGVTQTPRYLIKTRGQQVTLSCSPISGHRSVSWYQQTPGQGLQFLFEYFSETQRNKGNFPGRFSGRQFSNSRSEMNVSTLELGDSALYLCASSSGLVPPYEQYFGPGTRLTVT.